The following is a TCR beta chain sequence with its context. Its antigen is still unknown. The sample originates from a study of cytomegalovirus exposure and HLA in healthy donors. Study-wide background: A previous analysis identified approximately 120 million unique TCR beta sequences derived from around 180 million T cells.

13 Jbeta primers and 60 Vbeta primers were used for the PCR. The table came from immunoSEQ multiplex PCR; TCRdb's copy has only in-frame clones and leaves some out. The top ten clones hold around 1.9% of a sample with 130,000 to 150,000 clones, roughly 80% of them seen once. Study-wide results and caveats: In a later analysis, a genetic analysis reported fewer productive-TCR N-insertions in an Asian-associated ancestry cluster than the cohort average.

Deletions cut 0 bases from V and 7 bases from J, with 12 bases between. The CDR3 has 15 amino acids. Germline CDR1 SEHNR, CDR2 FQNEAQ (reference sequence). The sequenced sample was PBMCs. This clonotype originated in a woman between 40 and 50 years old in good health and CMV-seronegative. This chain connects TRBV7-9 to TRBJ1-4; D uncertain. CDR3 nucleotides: TGTGCCAGCAGCTTAGCCCGATCTGGGCGTGAAAAACTGTTTTTT. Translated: CASSLARSGREKLFF.